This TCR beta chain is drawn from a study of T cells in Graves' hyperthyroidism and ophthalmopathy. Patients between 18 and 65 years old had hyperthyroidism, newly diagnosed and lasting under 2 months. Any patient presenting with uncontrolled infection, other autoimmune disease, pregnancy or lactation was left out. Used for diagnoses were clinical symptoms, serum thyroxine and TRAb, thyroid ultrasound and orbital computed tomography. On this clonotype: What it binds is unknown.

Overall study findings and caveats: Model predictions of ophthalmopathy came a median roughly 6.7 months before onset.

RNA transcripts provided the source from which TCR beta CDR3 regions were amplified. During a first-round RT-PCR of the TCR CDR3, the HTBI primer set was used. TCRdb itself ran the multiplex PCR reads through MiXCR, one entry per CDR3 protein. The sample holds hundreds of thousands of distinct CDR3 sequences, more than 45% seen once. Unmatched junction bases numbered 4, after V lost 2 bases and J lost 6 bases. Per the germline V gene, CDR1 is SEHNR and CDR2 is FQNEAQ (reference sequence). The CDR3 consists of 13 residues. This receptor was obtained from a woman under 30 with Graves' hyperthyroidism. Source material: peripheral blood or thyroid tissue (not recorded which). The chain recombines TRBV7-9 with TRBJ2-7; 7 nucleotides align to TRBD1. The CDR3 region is CASSLTPGGEQYF. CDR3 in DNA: TGTGCCAGCAGCTTAACTCCAGGGGGCGAGCAGTACTTC.